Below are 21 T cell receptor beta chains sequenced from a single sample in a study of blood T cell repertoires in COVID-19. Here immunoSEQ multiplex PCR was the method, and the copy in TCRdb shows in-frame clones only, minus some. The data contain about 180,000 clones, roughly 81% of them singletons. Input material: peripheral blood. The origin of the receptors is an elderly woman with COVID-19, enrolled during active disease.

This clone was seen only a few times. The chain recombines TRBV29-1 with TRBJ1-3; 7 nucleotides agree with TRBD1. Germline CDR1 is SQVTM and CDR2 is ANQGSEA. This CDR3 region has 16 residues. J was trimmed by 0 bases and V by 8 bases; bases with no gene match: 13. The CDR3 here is CSIIRGGASSGNTIYF. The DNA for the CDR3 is TGCAGCATTATCCGAGGGGGCGCCAGCTCTGGAAACACCATATATTTT.

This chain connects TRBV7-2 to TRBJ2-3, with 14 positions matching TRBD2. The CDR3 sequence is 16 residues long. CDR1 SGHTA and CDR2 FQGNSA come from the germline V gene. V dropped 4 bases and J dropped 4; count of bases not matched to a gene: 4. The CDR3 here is CASSSRLAGGPDTQYF. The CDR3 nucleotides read TGTGCCAGCAGCTCAAGACTAGCGGGGGGGCCAGATACGCAGTATTTT.

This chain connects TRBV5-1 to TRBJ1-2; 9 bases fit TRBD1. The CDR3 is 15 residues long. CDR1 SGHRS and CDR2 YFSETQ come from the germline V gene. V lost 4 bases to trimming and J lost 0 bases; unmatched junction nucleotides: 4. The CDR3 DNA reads TGCGCCAGCAGCCGGGGGGACAGGGCTAACTATGGCTACACCTTC. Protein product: CASSRGDRANYGYTF.

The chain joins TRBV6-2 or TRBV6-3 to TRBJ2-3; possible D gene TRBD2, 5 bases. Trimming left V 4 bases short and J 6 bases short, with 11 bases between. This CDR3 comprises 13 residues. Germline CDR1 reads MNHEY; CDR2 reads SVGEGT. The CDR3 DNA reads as TGTGCCAGCAGTTCCGCGGGCCGGGATACGCAGTATTTT. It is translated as CASSSAGRDTQYF.

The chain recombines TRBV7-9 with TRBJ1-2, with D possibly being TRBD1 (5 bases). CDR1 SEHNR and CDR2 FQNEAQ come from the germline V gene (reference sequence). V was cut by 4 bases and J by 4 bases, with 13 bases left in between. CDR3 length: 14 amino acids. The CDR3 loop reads CASSSVGVGYGYTF. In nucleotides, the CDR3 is TGTGCCAGCAGCTCAGTAGGGGTCGGCTATGGCTACACCTTC.

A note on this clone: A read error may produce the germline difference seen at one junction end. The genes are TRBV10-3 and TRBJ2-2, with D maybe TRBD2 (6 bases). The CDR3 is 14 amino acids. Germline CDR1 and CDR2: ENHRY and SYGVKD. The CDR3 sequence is CATSWRENTGELFF. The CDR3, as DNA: TGTGCCACCAGTTGGCGGGAAAACACCGGGGAGCTGTTTTTT.

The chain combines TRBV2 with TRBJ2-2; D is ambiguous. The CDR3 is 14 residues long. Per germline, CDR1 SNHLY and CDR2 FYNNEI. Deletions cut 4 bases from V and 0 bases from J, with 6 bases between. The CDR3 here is CASSATANTGELFF. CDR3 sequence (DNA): TGTGCCAGCAGTGCCACGGCGAACACCGGGGAGCTGTTTTTT.

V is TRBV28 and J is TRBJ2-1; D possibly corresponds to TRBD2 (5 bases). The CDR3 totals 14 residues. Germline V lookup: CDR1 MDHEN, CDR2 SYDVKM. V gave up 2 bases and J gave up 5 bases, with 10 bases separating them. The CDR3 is CASSLAGLDNEQFF. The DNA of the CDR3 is TGTGCCAGCAGTTTAGCGGGCCTCGACAATGAGCAGTTCTTC.

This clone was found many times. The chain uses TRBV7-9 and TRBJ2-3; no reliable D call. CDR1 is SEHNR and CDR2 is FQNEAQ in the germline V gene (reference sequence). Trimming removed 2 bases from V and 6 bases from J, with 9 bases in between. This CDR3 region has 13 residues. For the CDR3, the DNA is TGTGCCAGCAGCTTACATTTCGAGGATACGCAGTATTTT. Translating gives CASSLHFEDTQYF.

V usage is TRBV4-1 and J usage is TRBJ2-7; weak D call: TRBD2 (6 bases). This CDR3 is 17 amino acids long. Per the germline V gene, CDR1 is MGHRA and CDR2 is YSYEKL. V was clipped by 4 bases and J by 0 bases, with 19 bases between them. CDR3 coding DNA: TGCGCCAGCAGCCCGCAGTGGGCGGGACGGAACTCCTACGAGCAGTACTTC. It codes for CASSPQWAGRNSYEQYF.

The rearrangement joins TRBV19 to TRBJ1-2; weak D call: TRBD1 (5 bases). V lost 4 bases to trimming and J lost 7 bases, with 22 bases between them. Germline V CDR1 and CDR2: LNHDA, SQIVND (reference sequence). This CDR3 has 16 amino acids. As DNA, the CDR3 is TGTGCCAGTAGTAACATGGGGGGACGGCCCTCCAGTGGCTACACCTTC. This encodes CASSNMGGRPSSGYTF. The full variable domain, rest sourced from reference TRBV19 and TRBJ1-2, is DGGITQSPKYLFRKEGQNVTLSCEQNLNHDAMYWYRQDPGQGLRLIYYSQIVNDFQKGDIAEGYSVSREKKESFPLTVTSAQKNPTAFYLCASSNMGGRPSSGYTFGSGTRLTVV.

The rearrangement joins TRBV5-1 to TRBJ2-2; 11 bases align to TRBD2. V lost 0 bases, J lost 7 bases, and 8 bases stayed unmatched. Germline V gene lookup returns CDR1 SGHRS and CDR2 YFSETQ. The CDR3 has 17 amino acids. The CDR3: CASSLDPTSGAVGELFF. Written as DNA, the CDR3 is TGCGCCAGCAGCTTGGACCCGACTAGCGGGGCTGTCGGGGAGCTGTTTTTT.

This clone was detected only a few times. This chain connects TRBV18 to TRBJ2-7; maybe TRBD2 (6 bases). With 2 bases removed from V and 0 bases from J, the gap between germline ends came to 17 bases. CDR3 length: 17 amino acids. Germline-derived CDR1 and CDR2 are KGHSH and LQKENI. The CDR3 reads CASSPRVGGEFSYEQYF. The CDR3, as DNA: TGTGCCAGCTCACCAAGGGTGGGCGGGGAGTTCTCCTACGAGCAGTACTTC. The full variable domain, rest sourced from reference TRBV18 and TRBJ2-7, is NAGVMQNPRHLVRRRGQEARLRCSPMKGHSHVYWYRQLPEEGLKFMVYLQKENIIDESGMPKERFSAEFPKEGPSILRIQQVVRGDSAAYFCASSPRVGGEFSYEQYFGPGTRLTVT.

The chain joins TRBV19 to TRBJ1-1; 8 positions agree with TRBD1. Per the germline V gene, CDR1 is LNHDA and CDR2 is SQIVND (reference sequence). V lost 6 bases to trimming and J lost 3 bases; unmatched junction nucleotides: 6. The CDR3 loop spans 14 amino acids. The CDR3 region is CASRRTGQYTEAFF. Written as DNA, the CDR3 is TGTGCCAGTAGACGGACAGGGCAATACACTGAAGCTTTCTTT. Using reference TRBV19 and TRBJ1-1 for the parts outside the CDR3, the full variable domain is DGGITQSPKYLFRKEGQNVTLSCEQNLNHDAMYWYRQDPGQGLRLIYYSQIVNDFQKGDIAEGYSVSREKKESFPLTVTSAQKNPTAFYLCASRRTGQYTEAFFGQGTRLTVV.

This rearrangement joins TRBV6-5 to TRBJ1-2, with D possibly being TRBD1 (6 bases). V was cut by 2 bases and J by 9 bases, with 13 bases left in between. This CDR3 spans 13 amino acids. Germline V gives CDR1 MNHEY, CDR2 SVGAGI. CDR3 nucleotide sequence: TGTGCCAGCAGTTACGGGCAGGGGTATAGCTACACCTTC. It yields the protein CASSYGQGYSYTF.

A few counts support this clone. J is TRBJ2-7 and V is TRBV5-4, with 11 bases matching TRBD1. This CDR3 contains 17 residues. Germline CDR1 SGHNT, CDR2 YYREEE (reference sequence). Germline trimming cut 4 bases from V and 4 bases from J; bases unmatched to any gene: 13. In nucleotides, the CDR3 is TGTGCCAGCAGCCCCAGCACCAAGGACAGGGGGCTATACGAGCAGTACTTC. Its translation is CASSPSTKDRGLYEQYF.

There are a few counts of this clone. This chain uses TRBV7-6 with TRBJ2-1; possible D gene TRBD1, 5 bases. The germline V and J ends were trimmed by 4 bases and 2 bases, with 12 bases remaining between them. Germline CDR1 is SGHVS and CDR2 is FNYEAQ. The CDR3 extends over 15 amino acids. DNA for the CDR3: TGTGCCAGCAGCTCCCGACAGAAAACCTACAATGAGCAGTTCTTC. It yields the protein CASSSRQKTYNEQFF.

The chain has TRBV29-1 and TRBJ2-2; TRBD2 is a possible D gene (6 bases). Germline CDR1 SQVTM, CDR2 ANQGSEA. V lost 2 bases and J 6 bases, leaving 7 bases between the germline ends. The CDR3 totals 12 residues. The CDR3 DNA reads TGCAGCGTTGAAAGGGAGGCCGGGGAGCTGTTTTTT. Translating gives CSVEREAGELFF.

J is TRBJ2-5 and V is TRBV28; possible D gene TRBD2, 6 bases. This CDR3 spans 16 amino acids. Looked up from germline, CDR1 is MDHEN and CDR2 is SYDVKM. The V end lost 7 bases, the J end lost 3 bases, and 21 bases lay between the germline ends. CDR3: CASKNRDLGRKETQYF. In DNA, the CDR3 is TGTGCCAGCAAAAACCGGGACTTGGGACGGAAAGAGACCCAGTACTTC.

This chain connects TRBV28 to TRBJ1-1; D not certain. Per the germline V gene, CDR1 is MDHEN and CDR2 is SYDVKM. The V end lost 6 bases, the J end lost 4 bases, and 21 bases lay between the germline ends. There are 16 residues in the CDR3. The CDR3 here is CASSSVGLIRGTEAFF. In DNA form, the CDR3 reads TGTGCCAGCAGCAGCGTCGGCCTGATACGCGGCACTGAAGCTTTCTTT.

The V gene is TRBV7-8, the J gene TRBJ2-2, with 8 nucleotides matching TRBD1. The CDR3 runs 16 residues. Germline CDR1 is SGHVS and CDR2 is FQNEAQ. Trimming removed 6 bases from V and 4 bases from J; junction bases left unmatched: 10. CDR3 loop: CASSASDRGVTGELFF. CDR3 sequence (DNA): TGTGCCAGCAGTGCGTCCGACAGGGGTGTCACCGGGGAGCTGTTTTTT.